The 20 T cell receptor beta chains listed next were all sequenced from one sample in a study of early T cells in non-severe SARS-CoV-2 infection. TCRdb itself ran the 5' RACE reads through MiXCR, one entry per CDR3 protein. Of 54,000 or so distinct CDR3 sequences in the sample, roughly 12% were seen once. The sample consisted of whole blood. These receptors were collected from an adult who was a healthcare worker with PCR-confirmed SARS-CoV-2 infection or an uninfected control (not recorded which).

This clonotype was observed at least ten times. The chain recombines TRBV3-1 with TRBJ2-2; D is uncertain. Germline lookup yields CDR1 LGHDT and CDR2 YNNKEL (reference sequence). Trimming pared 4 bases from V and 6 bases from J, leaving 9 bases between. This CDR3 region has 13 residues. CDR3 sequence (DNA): TGTGCCAGCAGCCTCGGACGGGCCGGGGAGCTGTTTTTT. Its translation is CASSLGRAGELFF.

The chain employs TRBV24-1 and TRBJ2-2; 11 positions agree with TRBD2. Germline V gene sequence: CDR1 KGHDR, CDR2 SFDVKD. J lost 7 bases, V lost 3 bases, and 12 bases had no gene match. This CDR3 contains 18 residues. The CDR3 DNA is TGTGCCACCAGTGATCACCTTAGCGGGAGGGCCGTGGTCGGGGAGCTGTTTTTT. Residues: CATSDHLSGRAVVGELFF.

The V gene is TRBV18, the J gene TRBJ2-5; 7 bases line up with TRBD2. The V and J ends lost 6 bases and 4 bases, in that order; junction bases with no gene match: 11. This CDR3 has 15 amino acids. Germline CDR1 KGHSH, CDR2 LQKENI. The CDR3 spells CASSRAGRAAETQYF. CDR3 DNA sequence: TGTGCCAGCTCGCGCGCAGGGAGGGCGGCAGAGACCCAGTACTTC.

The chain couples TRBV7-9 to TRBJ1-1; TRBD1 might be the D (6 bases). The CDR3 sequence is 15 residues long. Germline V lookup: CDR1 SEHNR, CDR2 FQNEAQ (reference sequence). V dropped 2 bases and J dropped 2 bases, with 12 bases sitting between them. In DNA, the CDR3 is TGTGCCAGCAGCTTACCTGGACAGTTTAACACTGAAGCTTTCTTT. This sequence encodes CASSLPGQFNTEAFF.

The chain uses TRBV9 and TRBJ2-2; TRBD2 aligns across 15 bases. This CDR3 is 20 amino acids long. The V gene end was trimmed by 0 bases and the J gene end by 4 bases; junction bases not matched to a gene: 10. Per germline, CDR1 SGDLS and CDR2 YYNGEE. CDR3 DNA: TGTGCCAGCAGCGTAGCTGGGACTAGCGGGGGGTCGCGAGGCACCGGGGAGCTGTTTTTT. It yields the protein CASSVAGTSGGSRGTGELFF.

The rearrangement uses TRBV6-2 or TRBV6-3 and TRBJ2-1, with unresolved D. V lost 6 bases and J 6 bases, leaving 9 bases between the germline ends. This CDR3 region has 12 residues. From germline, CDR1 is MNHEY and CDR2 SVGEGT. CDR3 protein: CASSRRANEQFF. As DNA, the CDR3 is TGTGCCAGCAGCCGCCGGGCCAATGAGCAGTTCTTC.

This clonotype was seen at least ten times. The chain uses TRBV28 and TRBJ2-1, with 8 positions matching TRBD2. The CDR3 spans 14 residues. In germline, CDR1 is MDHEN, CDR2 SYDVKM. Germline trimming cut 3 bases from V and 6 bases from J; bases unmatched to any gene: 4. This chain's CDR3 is CASSFLAGGNEQFF. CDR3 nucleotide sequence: TGTGCCAGCAGTTTTTTGGCGGGAGGCAATGAGCAGTTCTTC.

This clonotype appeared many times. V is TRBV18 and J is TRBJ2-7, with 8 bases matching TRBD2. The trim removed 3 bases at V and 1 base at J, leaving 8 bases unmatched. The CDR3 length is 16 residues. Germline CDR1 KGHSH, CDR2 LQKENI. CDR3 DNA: TGTGCCAGCTCACCGAGGGGGGGACTAGAGTCCTACGAGCAGTACTTC. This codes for CASSPRGGLESYEQYF.

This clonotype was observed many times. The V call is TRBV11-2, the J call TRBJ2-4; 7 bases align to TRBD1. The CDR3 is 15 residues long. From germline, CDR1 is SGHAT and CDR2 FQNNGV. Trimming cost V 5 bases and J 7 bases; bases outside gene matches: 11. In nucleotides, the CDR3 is TGTGCCAGCAGCGGTGAAGGGGGCTTCTTGAACATTCAGTACTTC. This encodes CASSGEGGFLNIQYF.

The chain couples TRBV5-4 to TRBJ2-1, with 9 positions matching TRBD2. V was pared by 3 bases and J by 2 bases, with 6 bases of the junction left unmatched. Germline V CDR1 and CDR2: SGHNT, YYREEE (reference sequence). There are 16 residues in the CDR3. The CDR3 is CASSSTSGSTYNEQFF. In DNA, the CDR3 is TGTGCCAGCAGCTCCACTAGCGGGTCGACCTACAATGAGCAGTTCTTC. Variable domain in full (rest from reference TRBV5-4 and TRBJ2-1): ETGVTQSPTHLIKTRGQQVTLRCSSQSGHNTVSWYQQALGQGPQFIFQYYREEENGRGNFPPRFSGLQFPNYSSELNVNALELDDSALYLCASSSTSGSTYNEQFFGPGTRLTVL.

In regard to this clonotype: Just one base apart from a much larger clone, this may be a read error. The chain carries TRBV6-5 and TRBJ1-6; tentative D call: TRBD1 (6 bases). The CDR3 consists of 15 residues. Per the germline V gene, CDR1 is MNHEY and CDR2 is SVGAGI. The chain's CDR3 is CASSYGTMDNSPPHF. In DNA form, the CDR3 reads TGTGCCAGCAGTTACGGGACAATGGATAATTCACCCCCCCACTTT.

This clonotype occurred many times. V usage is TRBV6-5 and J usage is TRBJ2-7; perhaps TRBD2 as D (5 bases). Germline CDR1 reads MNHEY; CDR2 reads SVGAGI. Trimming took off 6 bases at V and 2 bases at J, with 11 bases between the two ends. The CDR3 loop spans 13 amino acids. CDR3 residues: CASRGLGTYEQYF. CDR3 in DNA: TGTGCCAGCAGAGGACTGGGGACCTACGAGCAGTACTTC.

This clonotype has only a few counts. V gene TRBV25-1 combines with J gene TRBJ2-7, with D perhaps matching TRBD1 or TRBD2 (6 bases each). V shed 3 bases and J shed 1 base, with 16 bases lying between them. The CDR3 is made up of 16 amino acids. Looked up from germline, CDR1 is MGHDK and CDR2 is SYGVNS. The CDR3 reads CASSDQGGTRSYEQYF. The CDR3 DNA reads TGTGCCAGCAGTGATCAAGGGGGGACAAGGTCCTACGAGCAGTACTTC.

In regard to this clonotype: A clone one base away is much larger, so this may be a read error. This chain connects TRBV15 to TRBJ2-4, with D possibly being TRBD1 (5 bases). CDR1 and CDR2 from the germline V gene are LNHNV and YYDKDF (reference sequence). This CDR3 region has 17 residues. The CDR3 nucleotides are TGTGCCACCGGCAGAGATCTGAATCCAGGGGCCAAAAACATTCAGTACTTC. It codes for CATGRDLNPGAKNIQYF.

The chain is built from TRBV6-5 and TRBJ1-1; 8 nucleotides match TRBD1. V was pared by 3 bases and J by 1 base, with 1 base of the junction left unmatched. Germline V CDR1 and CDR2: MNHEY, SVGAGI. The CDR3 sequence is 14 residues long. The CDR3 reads CASSYDRGNTEAFF. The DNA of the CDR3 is TGTGCCAGCAGTTATGACAGGGGGAACACTGAAGCTTTCTTT.

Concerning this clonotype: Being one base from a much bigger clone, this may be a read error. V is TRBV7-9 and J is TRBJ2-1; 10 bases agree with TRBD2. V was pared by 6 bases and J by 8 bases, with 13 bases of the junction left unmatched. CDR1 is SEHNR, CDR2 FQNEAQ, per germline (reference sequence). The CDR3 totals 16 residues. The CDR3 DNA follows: TGTGCCAGCAGATCCTTCCCTAGCGGGGGTAAGGATGAGCAGTTCTTC. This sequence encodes CASRSFPSGGKDEQFF.

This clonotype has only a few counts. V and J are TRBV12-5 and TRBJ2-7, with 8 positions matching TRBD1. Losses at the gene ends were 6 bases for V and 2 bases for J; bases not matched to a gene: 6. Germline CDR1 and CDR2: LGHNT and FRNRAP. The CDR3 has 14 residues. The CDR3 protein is CASGPDRATYEQYF. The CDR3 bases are TGTGCTAGTGGACCGGACAGGGCTACCTACGAGCAGTACTTC. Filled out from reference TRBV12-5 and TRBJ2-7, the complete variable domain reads DARVTQTPRHKVTEMGQEVTMRCQPILGHNTVFWYRQTMMQGLELLAYFRNRAPLDDSGMPKDRFSAEMPDATLATLKIQPSEPRDSAVYFCASGPDRATYEQYFGPGTRLTVT.

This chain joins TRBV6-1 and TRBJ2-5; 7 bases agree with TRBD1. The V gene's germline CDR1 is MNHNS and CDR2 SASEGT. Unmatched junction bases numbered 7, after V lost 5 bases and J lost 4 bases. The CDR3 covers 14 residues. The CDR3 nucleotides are TGTGCCAGCAGTCGGACAGGCCTAGCAGAGACCCAGTACTTC. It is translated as CASSRTGLAETQYF.

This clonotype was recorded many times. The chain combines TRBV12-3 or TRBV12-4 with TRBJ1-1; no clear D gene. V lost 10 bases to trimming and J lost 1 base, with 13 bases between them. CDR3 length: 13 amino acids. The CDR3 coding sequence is TGTGCCACGGGAGGACGGAGGAACACTGAAGCTTTCTTT. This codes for CATGGRRNTEAFF.

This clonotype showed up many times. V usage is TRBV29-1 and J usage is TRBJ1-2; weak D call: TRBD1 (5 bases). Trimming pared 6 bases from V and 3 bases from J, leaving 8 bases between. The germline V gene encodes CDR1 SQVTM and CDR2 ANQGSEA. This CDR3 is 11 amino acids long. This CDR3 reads CSVGTDYGYTF. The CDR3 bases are TGCAGCGTCGGGACGGACTATGGCTACACCTTC.